The 12 T cell receptor beta chains in this list originate from one sample, sequenced in a study of graft-versus-host responses after intestinal transplantation (dated by TCRdb to about 2021). Libraries were made using the immunoSEQ multiplex PCR assay. This is the immuneACCESS table as TCRdb keeps it, with only in-frame sequences that have V and J called. A part of the clones is gone; compared with another copy, unresolved V genes explain less than half, and the rest is unexplained. The sample includes approximately 13,000 clones, with 80% to 95% observed a single time. About 4.4% of the sample goes to the ten largest clones. This specimen consisted of PBMCs, obtained roughly 1,100 days after intestinal transplantation. These receptors were taken from a human patient who received an intestinal transplant, so some T cells may come from the graft donor.

This chain connects TRBV5-4 to TRBJ2-5; unclear D gene. V gave up 0 bases and J gave up 4 bases, with 13 bases separating them. The germline V gene encodes CDR1 SGHNT and CDR2 YYREEE (reference sequence). The CDR3 consists of 15 residues. CDR3 sequence: CASSLGGRGGETQYF. CDR3 nucleotide sequence: TGTGCCAGCAGCTTGGGTGGGCGTGGCGGAGAGACCCAGTACTTC. Complete variable domain (other parts from reference TRBV5-4 and TRBJ2-5): ETGVTQSPTHLIKTRGQQVTLRCSSQSGHNTVSWYQQALGQGPQFIFQYYREEENGRGNFPPRFSGLQFPNYSSELNVNALELDDSALYLCASSLGGRGGETQYFGPGTRLLVL.

The chain carries TRBV10-2 and TRBJ2-1; D unclear. Germline lookup yields CDR1 WSHSY and CDR2 SAAADI. The CDR3 contains 13 residues. V lost 7 bases, J lost 9 bases, and 16 bases lay in between. The CDR3 region has the DNA TGCGCCAGCAAGTGGTCCAGTTCGGGTGAGCAGTTCTTC. It is translated as CASKWSSSGEQFF.

The chain uses TRBV29-1 and TRBJ2-1, with D perhaps matching TRBD2 (6 bases). Trimming shortened V by 3 bases and J by 8 bases, and 14 bases separated the two germline ends. The CDR3 contains 13 residues. CDR1 is SQVTM, CDR2 ANQGSEA, per germline. The CDR3 region is CSVERGVGDEQFF. DNA for the CDR3: TGCAGCGTTGAGCGGGGAGTGGGGGATGAGCAGTTCTTC.

V gene TRBV2 combines with J gene TRBJ1-5; D is uncertain. The CDR3 contains 13 residues. With 4 bases removed from V and 1 base from J, the gap between germline ends came to 5 bases. Germline CDR1 is SNHLY and CDR2 is FYNNEI. CDR3 nucleotide sequence: TGTGCCAGCAGTGGGGAGAGCAATCAGCCCCAGCATTTT. Amino acids: CASSGESNQPQHF.

J is TRBJ2-1 and V is TRBV10-1; TRBD2 aligns across 8 bases. J lost 8 bases, V lost 3 bases, and 6 bases had no gene match. The CDR3 length is 14 residues. Looked up from germline, CDR1 is WNHNN and CDR2 is SYGVQD (reference sequence). DNA of the CDR3: TGCGCCAGCAGTGAACTCGGGGGGGCCGATGAGCAGTTCTTC. Protein: CASSELGGADEQFF.

This chain joins TRBV6-5 and TRBJ1-5, with TRBD1 identical over 8 bases. Trimming cost V 5 bases and J 2 bases; bases outside gene matches: 5. There are 15 residues in the CDR3. Germline V CDR1 and CDR2: MNHEY, SVGAGI. CDR3 coding DNA: TGTGCCAGCAGTGCGACAGGGGAGGGCAATCAGCCCCAGCATTTT. As protein: CASSATGEGNQPQHF.

The V and J genes are TRBV27 and TRBJ1-1; D possibly corresponds to TRBD1 (5 bases). The CDR3 sequence is 18 residues long. Deletions cut 3 bases from V and 0 bases from J, with 20 bases between. From germline, CDR1 is MNHEY and CDR2 SMNVEV (reference sequence). The CDR3 loop is CASSFLRGMGPMNTEAFF. For the CDR3, the DNA is TGTGCCAGCAGTTTTCTTCGGGGGATGGGGCCGATGAACACTGAAGCTTTCTTT.

The V gene is TRBV7-3, the J gene TRBJ1-1; D not certain. CDR3 length: 17 amino acids. CDR1 is SGHTA, CDR2 FQGTGA, per germline. V lost 5 bases to trimming and J lost 2 bases, with 21 bases between them. The chain's CDR3 is CASSPIRGFRANTEAFF. In DNA, the CDR3 is TGTGCCAGCAGCCCCATCCGAGGGTTCCGTGCCAACACTGAAGCTTTCTTT.

The V gene is TRBV28, the J gene TRBJ2-6; D is undetermined. V lost 5 bases and J lost 5, with 22 bases in between. The CDR3 loop spans 18 amino acids. Germline CDR1 MDHEN, CDR2 SYDVKM. CDR3 sequence (DNA): TGTGCCAGCAGTGTTTGCTTCTTGACACAAAGTCGGGCCAACGTCCTGACTTTC. Its protein is CASSVCFLTQSRANVLTF.

V gene TRBV5-6 combines with J gene TRBJ2-1; D not resolved. V dropped 5 bases and J dropped 3 bases, with 6 bases sitting between them. This CDR3 spans 12 amino acids. Germline CDR1 and CDR2: SGHDT and YYEEEE. CDR3: CASSGNYNEQFF. CDR3 DNA sequence: TGTGCCAGCAGTGGGAACTACAATGAGCAGTTCTTC.

V and J are TRBV5-6 and TRBJ2-5; D ambiguous. Trimming removed 1 base from V and 3 bases from J, with 7 bases in between. The germline V gene has CDR1 SGHDT and CDR2 YYEEEE. This CDR3 has 13 residues. The chain's CDR3 is CASSLSPEETQYF. CDR3 sequence (DNA): TGTGCCAGCAGCTTGTCCCCCGAAGAGACCCAGTACTTC.

This sequence joins TRBV13 and TRBJ1-3, with unresolved D. The CDR3 contains 16 residues. V lost 5 bases and J lost 0, with 14 bases in between. CDR1 is PRHDT and CDR2 is FYEKMQ in the germline V gene (reference sequence). The CDR3 coding sequence is TGTGCCAGCAGCAAGCTCCGGGGAGGCTCTGGAAACACCATATATTTT. It encodes CASSKLRGGSGNTIYF.